This is a list of T cell receptor beta chains from one sample in a study of cytomegalovirus exposure and HLA in healthy donors. TCRdb's copy holds only in-frame clones and misses some; the assay was immunoSEQ multiplex PCR. The sample has roughly 140,000 clones, approximately 86% seen once. The specimen sequenced was PBMCs. The receptors originated from a woman younger than 30 in good health and CMV-seropositive. CDR3s include the opening cysteine and the closing phenylalanine or tryptophan. The D gene is left open where the match is weak. Size is omitted from some rows. Given values are once, few, many or a class for expanded clones.

.	TRBV6-6	TRBJ2-3	.	CASSGIRRGTDTQYF	TGTGCCAGCAGCGGGATACGTCGAGGCACAGATACGCAGTATTTT
.	TRBV5-4	TRBJ2-3	once	CASSSRTGDVDTQYF	TGTGCCAGCAGCTCTAGGACGGGGGATGTAGATACGCAGTATTTT
.	TRBV30	TRBJ2-3	.	CAWSLNYLAQYF	TGTGCCTGGAGTCTAAACTACCTTGCGCAGTATTTT
TRBD1	TRBV11-2	TRBJ1-1	.	CASSNKRQGYTEAFF	TGTGCCAGCAGCAATAAACGACAGGGCTACACTGAAGCTTTCTTT
TRBD2	TRBV4-2	TRBJ2-5	.	CASSQGHGGQETQYF	TGTGCCAGCAGCCAAGGCCACGGGGGGCAAGAGACCCAGTACTTC
.	TRBV6-6	TRBJ2-3	.	CASYAEYSDTQYF	TGTGCCAGCTATGCTGAGTATTCAGATACGCAGTATTTT
.	TRBV28	TRBJ1-6	few	CASRHGGDPPLHF	TGTGCCAGCAGACACGGAGGGGATCCTCCCCTCCACTTT
TRBD1	TRBV7-9	TRBJ2-3	.	CASSFLDRVTDTQYF	TGTGCCAGCAGCTTCTTGGACAGGGTGACAGATACGCAGTATTTT
TRBD2	TRBV9	TRBJ2-3	.	CASSPLAGGADTQYF	TGTGCCAGCAGCCCCTTAGCGGGGGGGGCAGATACGCAGTATTTT
TRBD1	TRBV9	TRBJ1-1	.	CASSPDRGPGDTEAFF	TGTGCCAGCAGCCCTGACAGGGGGCCCGGGGACACTGAAGCTTTCTTT